The subject of this entry is one T cell receptor (beta chain). Its antigen is unknown. Libraries were prepared by immunoSEQ multiplex PCR; TCRdb keeps only in-frame clonotypes and omits some of them. This table holds some 49,000 clones, roughly 85% found once. The source of the sample is a study of OX40 agonist ivuxolimab in advanced cancers. Turning to the study itself: Head and neck, renal cell, melanoma or hepatocellular carcinoma were the cancers that dose-escalation patients had. The dose-escalation cohort was over 65% male, with a mean age of 60 years, ranging about 23 to 90.

Whole-study results and caveats: CD8+ T cells showed, on average, more clonal expansion than CD4+ cells.

Autoimmune disease history or systemic immunosuppression led to patient exclusion. Germline CDR1 is SGHTA and CDR2 is FQGNSA. The CDR3 consists of 16 residues. The trim removed 4 bases at V and 0 bases at J, leaving 7 bases unmatched. The TCR was taken from an adult with an advanced solid tumor such as melanoma, head and neck, liver or kidney cancer. The sequences come from CD4+ or CD8+ T cells sorted from blood, collected in a trial of the OX40 agonist ivuxolimab. The genes are TRBV7-2 and TRBJ2-3, with 7 bases matching TRBD2. The CDR3 sequence: CASSSDGTISTDTQYF. The CDR3, as DNA: TGTGCCAGCAGCTCCGACGGGACTATCAGCACAGATACGCAGTATTTT.